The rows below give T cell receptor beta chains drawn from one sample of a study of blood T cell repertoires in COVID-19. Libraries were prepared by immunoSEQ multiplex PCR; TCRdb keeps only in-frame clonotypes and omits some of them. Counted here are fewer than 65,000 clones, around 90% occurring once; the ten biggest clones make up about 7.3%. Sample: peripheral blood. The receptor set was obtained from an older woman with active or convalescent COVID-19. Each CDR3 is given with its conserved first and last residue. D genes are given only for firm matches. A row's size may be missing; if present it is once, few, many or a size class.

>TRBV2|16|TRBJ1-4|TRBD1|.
TGTGCCAGCAGCAACAGGGGGCGGCCCACTAATGAAAAACTGTTTTTT
CASSNRGRPTNEKLFF
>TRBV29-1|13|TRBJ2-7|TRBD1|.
TGCAGCGTATACAGGGGACCAGGCTACGAGCAGTACTTC
CSVYRGPGYEQYF
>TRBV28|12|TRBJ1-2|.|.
TGTGCCAGCAGATACTGGAACTATGGCTACACCTTC
CASRYWNYGYTF
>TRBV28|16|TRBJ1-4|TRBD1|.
TGTGCCAGCAGTATCCCGGGACAGGGGCGAGGGGAAAAACTGTTTTTT
CASSIPGQGRGEKLFF
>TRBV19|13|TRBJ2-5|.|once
TGTGCCAGTAGTCGGGCGGGGTCGGAGACCCAGTACTTC
CASSRAGSETQYF
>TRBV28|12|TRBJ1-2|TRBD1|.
TGTGCCAGCAGTCGACAGGGGTTTGGCTACACCTTC
CASSRQGFGYTF
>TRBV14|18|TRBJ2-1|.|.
TGTGCCAGCAGCCAAGAGCCGAAGGACACTGCCTCCTACAATGAGCAGTTCTTC
CASSQEPKDTASYNEQFF
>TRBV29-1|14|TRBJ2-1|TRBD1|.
TGCAGCGTGGTTACCGGGACAGGAGACAATGAGCAGTTCTTC
CSVVTGTGDNEQFF
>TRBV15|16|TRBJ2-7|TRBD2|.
TGTGCCACCAGCAGAGATCTAGCGGGGAGCTCCTACGAGCAGTACTTC
CATSRDLAGSSYEQYF
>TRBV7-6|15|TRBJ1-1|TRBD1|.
TGTGCCAGCAGCCTAACCGGACAGGGGAGAACTGAAGCTTTCTTT
CASSLTGQGRTEAFF
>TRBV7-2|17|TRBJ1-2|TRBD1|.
TGTGCCAGCAGCTTAGAGGGACAGGGGGCGCCACAGTACGGCTACACCTTC
CASSLEGQGAPQYGYTF
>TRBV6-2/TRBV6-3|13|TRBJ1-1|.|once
TGTGCCAGCAGTACCCTCGGGGGAACTGAAGCTTTCTTT
CASSTLGGTEAFF
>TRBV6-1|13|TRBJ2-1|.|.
TGTGCCAGCAGTGATCCCCCGAGTATTAGACAGTTCTTC
CASSDPPSIRQFF
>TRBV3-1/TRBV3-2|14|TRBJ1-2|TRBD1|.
TGTGCCAGCAGCCAAGGGGACAGGGCCTATGGCTACACCTTC
CASSQGDRAYGYTF
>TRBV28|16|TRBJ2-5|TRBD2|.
TGTGCCAGCAGTTTATCCCCTAGCGGGGGACAAGAGACCCAGTACTTC
CASSLSPSGGQETQYF
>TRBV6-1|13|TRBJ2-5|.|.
TGTGCCAGCAGTGACGAGGGCCCAGAGACCCAGTACTTC
CASSDEGPETQYF
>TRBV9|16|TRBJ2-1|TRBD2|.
TGTGCCAGCAGCGTTGATAGCGGGAGGAAGGACAATGAGCAGTTCTTC
CASSVDSGRKDNEQFF
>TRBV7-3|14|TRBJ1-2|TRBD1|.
TGTGCCAGCAGCTTAAACAGGGGTCCCTATGGCTACACCTTC
CASSLNRGPYGYTF
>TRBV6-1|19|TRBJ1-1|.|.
TGTGCCAGCAGTGTCCCTTTTTTTCGGCAGGGATGGTTTGGGACTGAAGCTTTCTTT
CASSVPFFRQGWFGTEAFF
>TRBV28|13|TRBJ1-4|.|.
TGTGCCAGCAGTTACAGGGTAGATGAAAAACTGTTTTTT
CASSYRVDEKLFF
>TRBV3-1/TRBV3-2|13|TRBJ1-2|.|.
TGTGCCAGCAGCCCCATTGAGGCAACCGGCTACACCTTC
CASSPIEATGYTF
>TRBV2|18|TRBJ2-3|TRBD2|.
TGTGCCAGCAGTGAAGCCGCTTCTCTAGCGGGAGAAATTGATACGCAGTATTTT
CASSEAASLAGEIDTQYF
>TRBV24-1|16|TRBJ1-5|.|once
TGTGCCACCAGTGATAGGGACACCCTGGGGAATCAGCCCCAGCATTTT
CATSDRDTLGNQPQHF
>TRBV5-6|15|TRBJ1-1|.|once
TGTGCCAGCAGCTTAATGAGACTCAAGAACACTGAAGCTTTCTTT
CASSLMRLKNTEAFF
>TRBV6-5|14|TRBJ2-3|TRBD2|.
TGTGCCAGCAAAAAAGCGGGGGGAGCGGATACGCAGTATTTT
CASKKAGGADTQYF
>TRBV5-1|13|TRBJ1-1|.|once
TGCGCCAGCAGACAGGCGGGGGGCACTGAAGCTTTCTTT
CASRQAGGTEAFF
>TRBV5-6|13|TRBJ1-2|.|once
TGTGCCAGCAGCTTGAGAGGCTCCTATGGCTACACCTTC
CASSLRGSYGYTF
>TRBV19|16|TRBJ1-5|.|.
TGTGCCAGTAGTAATAAGGGGCCCCATAGCAATCAGCCCCAGCATTTT
CASSNKGPHSNQPQHF
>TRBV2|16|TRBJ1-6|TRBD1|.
TGTGCCAGCAGTGGACAGGGTTTAGGGGTTAATTCACCCCTCCACTTT
CASSGQGLGVNSPLHF
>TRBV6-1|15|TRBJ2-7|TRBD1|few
TGTGCCAGCAGTGAAGCACGGGACAGCTTTCCCGAGCAGTACTTC
CASSEARDSFPEQYF
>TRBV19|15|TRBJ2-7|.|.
TGTGCCAGTAGCCCAACGCGGCGAAGCTCCTACGAGCAGTACTTC
CASSPTRRSSYEQYF
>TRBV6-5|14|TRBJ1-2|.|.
TGTGCCAGCAGCCGAAGGGGCCCGGTAAGGGGCTACACCTTC
CASSRRGPVRGYTF
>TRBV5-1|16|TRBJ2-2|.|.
TGCGCCAGCAGCTTGGTTATTCGGAGTCAAACCGGGGAGCTGTTTTTT
CASSLVIRSQTGELFF
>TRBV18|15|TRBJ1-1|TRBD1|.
TGTGCCAGCTCGCTCGGACAGGGTGGGAACACTGAAGCTTTCTTT
CASSLGQGGNTEAFF
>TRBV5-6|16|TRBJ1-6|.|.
TGTGCCAGCAGCTTGGTATCGGCAGGGGTTCATTCACCCCTCCACTTT
CASSLVSAGVHSPLHF
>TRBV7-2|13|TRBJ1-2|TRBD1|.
TGTGCCAGCAGCCGAACAGGGGACTATGGCTACACCTTC
CASSRTGDYGYTF
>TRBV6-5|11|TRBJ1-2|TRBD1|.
TGTGCCAGCAGTCAGGGGGTCGGCTACACCTTC
CASSQGVGYTF
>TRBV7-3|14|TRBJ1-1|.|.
TGTGCCAGCAGCTTAAGTCCAGATCCCACTGAAGCTTTCTTT
CASSLSPDPTEAFF
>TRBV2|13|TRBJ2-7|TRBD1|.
TGTGCCAGCAGTGGGACAGGCGAATACGAGCAGTACTTC
CASSGTGEYEQYF
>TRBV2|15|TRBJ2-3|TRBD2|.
TGTGCCAGCAGGACGGGCGGGGGGAACTCAGATACGCAGTATTTT
CASRTGGGNSDTQYF
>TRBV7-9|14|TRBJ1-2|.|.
TGTGCCAGCAGCTCCCTGGGACAACTCTATGGCTACACCTTC
CASSSLGQLYGYTF
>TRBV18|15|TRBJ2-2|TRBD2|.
TGTGCCAGCTCAGAACTAGCGGGGATCACCGGGGAGCTGTTTTTT
CASSELAGITGELFF
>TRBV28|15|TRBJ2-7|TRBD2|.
TGTGCCAGCAGACAACCGGGACTAGCTCGGTACGAGCAGTACTTC
CASRQPGLARYEQYF
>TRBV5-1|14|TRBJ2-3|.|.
TGCGCCAGCAGCTTGGCCGGGGGAACAGATACGCAGTATTTT
CASSLAGGTDTQYF
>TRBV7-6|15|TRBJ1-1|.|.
TGTGCCAGCAGCCCCGACAGGTTTTTGGGCACTGAAGCTTTCTTT
CASSPDRFLGTEAFF
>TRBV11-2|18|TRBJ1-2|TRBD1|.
TGTGCCAGCAGCTTATTTGGGATAAGACAGGGTATCTGGGAAGGCTACACCTTC
CASSLFGIRQGIWEGYTF
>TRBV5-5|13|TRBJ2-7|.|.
TGTGCCAGCAGCTTGGGTCTGTTCTACGAGCAGTACTTC
CASSLGLFYEQYF
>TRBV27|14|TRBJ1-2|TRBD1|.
TGTGCCAGCAGTTACCGCGGGACAGGGGTTGGCTACACCTTC
CASSYRGTGVGYTF
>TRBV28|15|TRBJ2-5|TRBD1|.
TGTGCCAGCAGTTTAGGACAGGGGGCGGGAGAGACCCAGTACTTC
CASSLGQGAGETQYF
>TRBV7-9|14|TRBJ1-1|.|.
TGTGCCAGCAGCCTAGGACACTTGAACACTGAAGCTTTCTTT
CASSLGHLNTEAFF
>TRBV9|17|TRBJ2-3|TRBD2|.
TGTGCCAGCAGCGGCACTCCTCTAGCGGGAGCGGTAGATACGCAGTATTTT
CASSGTPLAGAVDTQYF
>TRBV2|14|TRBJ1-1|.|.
TGTGCCAGCAACGGGAGGGGCGGGAGCACTGAAGCTTTCTTT
CASNGRGGSTEAFF
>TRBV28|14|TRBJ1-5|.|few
TGTGCCAGCAGTTTCGGGGATAGCAATCAGCCCCAGCATTTT
CASSFGDSNQPQHF
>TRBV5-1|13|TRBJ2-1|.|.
TGCGCCAGCAGCCTAGAGCTCTACAATGAGCAGTTCTTC
CASSLELYNEQFF
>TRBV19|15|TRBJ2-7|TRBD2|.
TGTGCCAGTAGTACCGGACTAGCGGCTTCCTACGAGCAGTACTTC
CASSTGLAASYEQYF
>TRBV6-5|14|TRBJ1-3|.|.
TGTGCCAGCAGCCCCGGGAAATATGGAAACACCATATATTTT
CASSPGKYGNTIYF
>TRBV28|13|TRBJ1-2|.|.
TGTGCCAGCAGCCCCGACGGCCCAGGGATTTACACCTTC
CASSPDGPGIYTF